This TCR beta chain was sequenced in a study of blood T cell repertoires in COVID-19. Study background: The United States, Italy and Spain provided the acute and convalescent COVID-19 samples. PBMCs, B-cell-depleted T cells, or T cells provided the cDNA or gDNA that made up the material.

This CDR3 comprises 15 residues. Germline CDR1 is SQVTM and CDR2 is ANQGSEA. V dropped 6 bases and J dropped 1; count of bases not matched to a gene: 10. Original handling: Estimation of nucleated cell counts was performed using reference gene primer amplification. Sequencing was performed with immunoSEQ multiplex PCR; in TCRdb, only in-frame clones are kept and a portion is missing. The V and J calls and clone size are taken from that table; D and trimming were inferred from the DNA. The sample lists about 240,000 clones; approximately 83% were seen once. The clonotype originates from a woman in her thirties who had recovered from COVID-19. The specimen sequenced was peripheral blood. This chain uses TRBV29-1 with TRBJ1-1; 8 bases match TRBD1. In DNA, the CDR3 is TGCAGCGTGTATCCCGGACAGGGCGCGAACACTGAAGCTTTCTTT. It specifies CSVYPGQGANTEAFF.